Each of the 9 T cell receptor beta chains below was sequenced from the same sample in a study of response to subunit inactivated influenza vaccine. Via MiXCR, TCRdb re-called the RT-PCR reads, giving one row per CDR3 protein. This repertoire shows roughly 780,000 distinct CDR3 sequences, 15% to 20% found once; its top ten account for approximately 11%. Specimen: PBMCs from blood, collected roughly 5 days after vaccination. The receptors here all came from a man aged 45-65 years who received an inactivated influenza vaccine.

This clonotype turned up a few times. This rearrangement joins TRBV20-1 to TRBJ2-1, with TRBD1 identical over 7 bases. Germline CDR1 DFQATT, CDR2 SNEGSKA (reference sequence). The V segment lost 0 bases and the J segment 0 bases; nucleotides outside the gene matches: 5. The CDR3 length is 16 residues. DNA of the CDR3: TGCAGTGCTAGAGATGCCCGACAGGGCTCCTACAATGAGCAGTTCTTC. Amino acids: CSARDARQGSYNEQFF.

The count of this clonotype is one. This chain uses TRBV7-9 with TRBJ2-3; 7 bases are a match to TRBD1. CDR1 is SEHNR, CDR2 FQNEAQ, per germline (reference sequence). V was clipped by 4 bases and J by 5 bases; unmatched bases: 12. The length of the CDR3 is 16 residues. The CDR3 region has the DNA TGTGCCAGCAGCTCCGGACAGGTTGGCTCCGGAGATACGCAGTATTTT. It yields the protein CASSSGQVGSGDTQYF.

In its sample, this clonotype was seen a few times. The chain recombines TRBV15 with TRBJ2-1, with TRBD2 identical over 8 bases. Losses at the gene ends were 6 bases for V and 0 bases for J; bases not matched to a gene: 7. Germline lookup yields CDR1 LNHNV and CDR2 YYDKDF (reference sequence). The CDR3 has 16 amino acids. The CDR3 loop is CATRLSGGGSYNEQFF. The CDR3 nucleotides are TGTGCCACCAGACTATCGGGAGGGGGCTCCTACAATGAGCAGTTCTTC.

This clonotype has a handful of counts. This chain uses TRBV12-3 or TRBV12-4 with TRBJ2-2, with D possibly being TRBD2 (6 bases). The ends were cut back, 6 bases at V and 7 bases at J, with 9 bases in the middle. This CDR3 region has 12 residues. The CDR3 DNA reads TGTGCCAGCAGGGCGGGGTTCGGGGAGCTGTTTTTT. It encodes CASRAGFGELFF.

At least ten counts were recorded for this clonotype. The gene calls are TRBV20-1 and TRBJ1-4; possible D gene TRBD1, 6 bases. V was pared by 6 bases and J by 4 bases, with 12 bases between. CDR3 length: 13 amino acids. Germline V gene data show CDR1 as DFQATT and CDR2 as SNEGSKA (reference sequence). This CDR3 is CSALTGINEKLFF. CDR3 DNA sequence: TGCAGTGCCTTGACAGGAATTAATGAAAAACTGTTTTTT.

This rearrangement joins TRBV4-3 to TRBJ2-1, with a tentative D call TRBD2 (6 bases). CDR1 and CDR2 from the germline V gene are LGHNA and YSLEER. Between the trimmed V and J ends, which lost 4 bases and 4 bases, there was a span of 14 bases. The CDR3 has 15 amino acids. The CDR3 DNA reads as TGCGCCAGCAGCCGCAGTGTGGGGGGATACAATGAGCAGTTCTTC. Protein sequence: CASSRSVGGYNEQFF.

This clonotype was detected only a few times. The V gene is TRBV20-1, the J gene TRBJ1-6, with a weak D call TRBD1 (6 bases). Trimming cost V 0 bases and J 10 bases, with 10 bases left between them. This CDR3 comprises 13 residues. Germline CDR1 reads DFQATT; CDR2 reads SNEGSKA (reference sequence). In nucleotides, the CDR3 is TGCAGTGCTAGAGAGGGACACCTGTCACCCCTCCACTTT. Amino acid sequence: CSAREGHLSPLHF.

The chain is built from TRBV20-1 and TRBJ2-7; maybe TRBD1 (5 bases). Looked up from germline, CDR1 is DFQATT and CDR2 is SNEGSKA (reference sequence). V dropped 3 bases and J dropped 3 bases, with 12 bases sitting between them. The CDR3 is made up of 13 amino acids. The CDR3 region is CSARAQGYYEQYF. The CDR3 DNA follows: TGCAGTGCTAGGGCTCAGGGCTACTACGAGCAGTACTTC.

V usage is TRBV13 and J usage is TRBJ2-3; TRBD1 aligns across 10 bases. This CDR3 has 16 residues. J was trimmed by 0 bases and V by 4 bases; bases with no gene match: 4. The germline V gene has CDR1 PRHDT and CDR2 FYEKMQ (reference sequence). As DNA, the CDR3 is TGTGCCAGCAGCTCGGACAGGGGGGATAGCACAGATACGCAGTATTTT. Its translation: CASSSDRGDSTDTQYF.